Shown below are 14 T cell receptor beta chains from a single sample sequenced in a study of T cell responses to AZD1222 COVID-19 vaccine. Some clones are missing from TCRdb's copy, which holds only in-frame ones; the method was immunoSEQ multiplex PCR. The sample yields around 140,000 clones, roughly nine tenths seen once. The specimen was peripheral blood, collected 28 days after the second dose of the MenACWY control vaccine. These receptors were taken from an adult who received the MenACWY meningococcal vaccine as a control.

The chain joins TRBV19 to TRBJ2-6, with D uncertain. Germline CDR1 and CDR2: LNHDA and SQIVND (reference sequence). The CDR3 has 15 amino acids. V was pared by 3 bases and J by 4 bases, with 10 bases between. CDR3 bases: TGTGCCAGTAGTATCAGAGGAGCAGGGGCCAACGTCCTGACTTTC. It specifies CASSIRGAGANVLTF.

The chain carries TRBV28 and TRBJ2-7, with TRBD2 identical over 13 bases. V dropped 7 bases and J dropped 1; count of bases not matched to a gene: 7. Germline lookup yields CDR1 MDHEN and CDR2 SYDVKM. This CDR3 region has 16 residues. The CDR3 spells CASTFGGLAGSYEQYF. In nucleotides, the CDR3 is TGTGCCAGCACCTTCGGGGGACTAGCGGGATCCTACGAGCAGTACTTC.

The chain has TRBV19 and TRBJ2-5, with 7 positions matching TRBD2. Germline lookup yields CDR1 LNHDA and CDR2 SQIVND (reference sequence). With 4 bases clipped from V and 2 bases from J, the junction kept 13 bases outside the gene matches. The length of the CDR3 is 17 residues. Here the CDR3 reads CASSTDYRGVKQETQYF. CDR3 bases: TGTGCCAGTAGTACCGACTATCGGGGGGTGAAACAAGAGACCCAGTACTTC. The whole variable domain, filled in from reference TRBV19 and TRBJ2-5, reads DGGITQSPKYLFRKEGQNVTLSCEQNLNHDAMYWYRQDPGQGLRLIYYSQIVNDFQKGDIAEGYSVSREKKESFPLTVTSAQKNPTAFYLCASSTDYRGVKQETQYFGPGTRLLVL.

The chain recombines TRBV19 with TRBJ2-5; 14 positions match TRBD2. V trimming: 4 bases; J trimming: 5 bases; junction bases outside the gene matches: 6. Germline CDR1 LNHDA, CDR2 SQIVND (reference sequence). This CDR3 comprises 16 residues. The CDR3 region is CASSTPGLAGAETQYF. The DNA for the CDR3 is TGTGCCAGTAGTACTCCGGGACTAGCGGGGGCTGAGACCCAGTACTTC.

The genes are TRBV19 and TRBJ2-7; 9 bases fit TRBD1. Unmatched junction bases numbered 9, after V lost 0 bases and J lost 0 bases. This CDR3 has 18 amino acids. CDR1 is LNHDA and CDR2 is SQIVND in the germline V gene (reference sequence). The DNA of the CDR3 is TGTGCCAGTAGTATAGACCGGGATGGGACAGGGTCCTCCTACGAGCAGTACTTC. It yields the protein CASSIDRDGTGSSYEQYF.

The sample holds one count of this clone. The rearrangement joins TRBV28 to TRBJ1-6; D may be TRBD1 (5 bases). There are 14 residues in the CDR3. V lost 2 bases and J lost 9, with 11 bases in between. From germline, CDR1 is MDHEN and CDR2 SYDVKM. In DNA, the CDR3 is TGTGCCAGCAGTTTAGGTCAGGGCGGTTCACCCCTCCACTTT. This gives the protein CASSLGQGGSPLHF.

The CDR3 DNA reads as TGTGCCAGCAGCTTAGTACAGGGAAATCAGCCCCAGCATTTT. Translation gives CASSLVQGNQPQHF. V and J are TRBV7-8 and TRBJ1-5, with D tentatively TRBD1 (6 bases). The CDR3 sequence is 14 residues long. V lost 1 base, J lost 4 bases, and 8 bases lay in between. From germline, CDR1 is SGHVS and CDR2 FQNEAQ.

The CDR3 sequence is CASSQNPGQENTEAFF. The CDR3 nucleotides are TGTGCCAGCAGCCAGAACCCGGGACAAGAGAACACTGAAGCTTTCTTT. The chain has TRBV4-2 and TRBJ1-1; D might be TRBD1 (6 bases). The CDR3 has 16 amino acids. Deletions cut 3 bases from V and 1 base from J, with 15 bases between. Per the germline V gene, CDR1 is LGHNA and CDR2 is YNFKEQ.

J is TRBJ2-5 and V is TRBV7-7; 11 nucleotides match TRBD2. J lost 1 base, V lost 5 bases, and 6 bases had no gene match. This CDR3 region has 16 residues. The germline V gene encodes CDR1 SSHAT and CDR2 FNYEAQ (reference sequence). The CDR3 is CASSRTSGGSQETQYF. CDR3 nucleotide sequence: TGTGCCAGCAGCCGCACTAGCGGGGGCTCCCAAGAGACCCAGTACTTC.

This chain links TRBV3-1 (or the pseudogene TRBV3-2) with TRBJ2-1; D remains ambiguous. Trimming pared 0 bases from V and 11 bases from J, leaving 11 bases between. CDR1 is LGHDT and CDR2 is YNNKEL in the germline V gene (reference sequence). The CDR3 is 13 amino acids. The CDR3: CASSQEAGFKQFF. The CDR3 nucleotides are TGTGCCAGCAGCCAAGAAGCCGGGTTTAAGCAGTTCTTC.

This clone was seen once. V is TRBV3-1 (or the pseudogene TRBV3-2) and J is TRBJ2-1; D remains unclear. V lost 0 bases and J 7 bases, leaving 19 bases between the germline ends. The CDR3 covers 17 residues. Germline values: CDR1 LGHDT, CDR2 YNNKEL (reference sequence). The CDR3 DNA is TGTGCCAGCAGCCAAGACATCGGGCAGCCATCCGGGAATGAGCAGTTCTTC. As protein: CASSQDIGQPSGNEQFF.

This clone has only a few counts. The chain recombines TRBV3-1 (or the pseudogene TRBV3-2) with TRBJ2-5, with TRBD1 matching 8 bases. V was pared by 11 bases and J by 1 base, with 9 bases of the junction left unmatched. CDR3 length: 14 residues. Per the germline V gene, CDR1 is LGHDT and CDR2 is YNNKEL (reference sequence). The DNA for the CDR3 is TGTGCCTCCCAGGGGGCGCGGGGCCAAGAGACCCAGTACTTC. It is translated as CASQGARGQETQYF.

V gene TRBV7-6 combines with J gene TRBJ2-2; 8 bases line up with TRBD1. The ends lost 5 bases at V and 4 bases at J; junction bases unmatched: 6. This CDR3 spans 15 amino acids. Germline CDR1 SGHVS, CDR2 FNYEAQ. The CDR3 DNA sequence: TGTGCCAGCAGCCCCAGGGGGCTCGGCACCGGGGAGCTGTTTTTT. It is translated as CASSPRGLGTGELFF.

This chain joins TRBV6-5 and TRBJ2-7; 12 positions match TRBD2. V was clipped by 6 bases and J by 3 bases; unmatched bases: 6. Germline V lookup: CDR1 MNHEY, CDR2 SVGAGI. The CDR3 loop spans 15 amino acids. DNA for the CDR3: TGTGCCAGCAGCCGCCTGACTAGCGGGAGCTACGAGCAGTACTTC. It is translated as CASSRLTSGSYEQYF.